The 18 T cell receptor beta chains below all came from one sample that was sequenced in a study of T cells in Graves' hyperthyroidism and ophthalmopathy (dated by TCRdb to between 2019 and 2020). Preparation of the library involved multiplex PCR. Sequencing used an Illumina HiSeq 2000. TCR beta CDR3 regions were amplified from RNA transcripts. For the first round of RT-PCR on the TCR CDR3, the HTBI primer set was used together with the Qiagen OneStep RT-PCR kit. The public reads were quality trimmed at Q25 with fastp and then assembled into clones with MiXCR by TCRdb, keeping productive beta chains. One record per CDR3 amino acid sequence lists the most common genes and DNA. Across this sample there are about 290,000 distinct CDR3 sequences, with around 16% seen only once. The top ten clones comprise roughly 33% of the sample. Sequencing used blood. Receptor source: a man aged 25-40 years with Graves' hyperthyroidism.

This clonotype was picked up many times. The rearrangement uses TRBV3-1 and TRBJ2-1, with D perhaps TRBD1 or TRBD2 (5 bases each). The CDR3 consists of 13 residues. CDR1 is LGHDT and CDR2 is YNNKEL in the germline V gene (reference sequence). V shed 4 bases and J shed 5 bases, with 9 bases lying between them. Here the CDR3 reads CASSRGTDNEQFF. The CDR3 DNA sequence: TGTGCCAGCAGCCGGGGGACGGACAATGAGCAGTTCTTC.

This clonotype was observed at least ten times. The rearrangement links TRBV7-9 to TRBJ2-1, with TRBD2 identical over 10 bases. The germline CDR1 and CDR2 sequences are SEHNR and FQNEAQ (reference sequence). The CDR3 loop spans 16 amino acids. V shed 5 bases and J 4 bases; nucleotides not matched to a gene: 8. CDR3 in amino acids: CASSPEGLASYNEQFF. The CDR3 region has the DNA TGTGCCAGCAGCCCGGAGGGACTAGCGAGTTACAATGAGCAGTTCTTC.

The chain joins TRBV27 to TRBJ1-1; 7 bases are shared with TRBD1. Germline V gene data show CDR1 as MNHEY and CDR2 as SMNVEV (reference sequence). V lost 4 bases, J lost 6 bases, and 8 bases stayed unmatched. The CDR3 sequence is 14 residues long. The CDR3 DNA sequence: TGTGCCAGCAGTTCGAGACAGGGAGGCGCTGAAGCTTTCTTT. It yields the protein CASSSRQGGAEAFF.

This clonotype was picked up many times. The chain is built from TRBV12-3 or TRBV12-4 and TRBJ2-7, with 9 bases aligning to TRBD1. The CDR3 spans 14 residues. Trimming cost V 5 bases and J 2 bases; bases outside gene matches: 4. The CDR3 DNA reads TGTGCCAGCAGTACGGGACAGGGAACCTACGAGCAGTACTTC. It translates to CASSTGQGTYEQYF.

In its sample, this clonotype was seen many times. The chain joins TRBV2 to TRBJ2-2; 9 nucleotides agree with TRBD1. Unmatched junction bases numbered 8, after V lost 5 bases and J lost 7 bases. Looked up from germline, CDR1 is SNHLY and CDR2 is FYNNEI. The CDR3 runs to 15 residues. The chain's CDR3 is CASSSPGTGIGELFF. Here the CDR3 DNA reads TGTGCCAGCAGTTCACCCGGGACAGGGATCGGGGAGCTGTTTTTT.

A word on this clonotype: A much bigger clone sits one base away, suggesting this may be a read error. The V gene is TRBV28, the J gene TRBJ1-3; D remains ambiguous. The CDR3 runs 16 residues. Germline V gene data show CDR1 as MDHEN and CDR2 as SYDVKM. The CDR3 DNA sequence: TGTGCCAGCAGCGACACGGTCCTTGCCTCTGGAAACGCCATATATTTT. This gives the protein CASSDTVLASGNAIYF.

There are many counts of this clonotype. The rearrangement joins TRBV3-1 to TRBJ2-7; D is perhaps TRBD2 (6 bases). The length of the CDR3 is 14 residues. CDR1 is LGHDT, CDR2 YNNKEL, per germline (reference sequence). Trimming took 1 base from V and 3 from J, leaving 10 bases between them. This chain's CDR3 is CASSQGLESYEQYF. The DNA for the CDR3 is TGTGCCAGCAGCCAAGGACTAGAGAGCTACGAGCAGTACTTC.

This clonotype has at least ten counts. The rearrangement links TRBV7-2 to TRBJ2-1, with D perhaps assigned TRBD1 or TRBD2 (5 bases each). The CDR3 has 15 amino acids. The germline V gene has CDR1 SGHTA and CDR2 FQGNSA. Trimming took 1 base from V and 0 from J, leaving 7 bases between them. DNA of the CDR3: TGTGCCAGCAGCTTAGGGGGGACCTCCTACAATGAGCAGTTCTTC. It specifies CASSLGGTSYNEQFF.

A few counts support this clonotype. The CDR3 end shows no conserved phenylalanine or tryptophan, and so a read error is likely. The J gene is TRBJ2-5, the V gene TRBV20-1, with TRBD2 identical over 15 bases. The CDR3 loop spans 14 amino acids. Germline CDR1 DFQATT, CDR2 SNEGSKA (reference sequence). Trimming took 3 bases from V and 7 from J; bases not matched to a gene: 3. The CDR3 loop is CSARSGLAGGTQYL. Written as DNA, the CDR3 is TGCAGTGCTAGGTCGGGACTAGCGGGAGGGACCCAGTACCTC.

The rearrangement joins TRBV20-1 to TRBJ2-1; 9 nucleotides align to TRBD2. This CDR3 is built from 15 residues. Germline CDR1 and CDR2: DFQATT and SNEGSKA (reference sequence). V shed 3 bases and J 5 bases; nucleotides not matched to a gene: 8. In DNA form, the CDR3 reads TGCAGTGCTAGCCGACTAGCGGACTATAACAATGAGCAGTTCTTC. Protein sequence: CSASRLADYNNEQFF.

This clonotype was counted ten times or more. The gene calls are TRBV20-1 and TRBJ1-1; D call uncertain. Trimming left V 0 bases short and J 3 bases short, with 5 bases between. The CDR3 length is 12 residues. The germline V gene has CDR1 DFQATT and CDR2 SNEGSKA (reference sequence). Here the CDR3 DNA reads TGCAGTGCTAGAGAGATCTACACTGAAGCTTTCTTT. Translated: CSAREIYTEAFF.

The rearrangement joins TRBV11-2 to TRBJ2-2; D unresolved. The CDR3 consists of 13 residues. The germline V gene has CDR1 SGHAT and CDR2 FQNNGV. Trimming removed 1 base from V and 7 bases from J, with 7 bases in between. This chain's CDR3 is CASSLGWNGELFF. As DNA, the CDR3 is TGTGCCAGCAGCTTAGGGTGGAACGGGGAGCTGTTTTTT.

This clonotype has ten or more counts. The rearrangement joins TRBV6-4 to TRBJ2-3, with 7 positions matching TRBD2. This CDR3 spans 15 amino acids. Germline CDR1 is MRHNA and CDR2 is SNTAGT. J was trimmed by 1 base and V by 3 bases; bases with no gene match: 4. CDR3 bases: TGTGCCAGCAGTGAGCAGGCGGGAGGCACAGATACGCAGTATTTT. Protein: CASSEQAGGTDTQYF.

This clonotype was picked up many times. The rearrangement uses TRBV6-1 and TRBJ2-7; D is unclear. Per the germline V gene, CDR1 is MNHNS and CDR2 is SASEGT. V was shortened by 5 bases and J by 3 bases, with 5 bases between the two germline ends. CDR3 size: 11 residues. The CDR3 nucleotides are TGTGCCAGCAGTAAAAACTACGAGCAGTACTTC. Amino acid sequence: CASSKNYEQYF.

V usage is TRBV11-3 and J usage is TRBJ2-1, with 10 bases identical to TRBD2. Germline-derived CDR1 and CDR2 are SGHNT and YENEEA. V was pared by 5 bases and J by 9 bases, with 7 bases of the junction left unmatched. The CDR3 sequence is 14 residues long. The CDR3 nucleotides read TGTGCCAGCAGCCAAGCGGGAGGGCCGCTTGAGCAGTTCTTC. This sequence encodes CASSQAGGPLEQFF.

This clonotype has at least ten counts. The chain uses TRBV28 and TRBJ1-2; the match to TRBD1 covers 8 bases. The germline V gene encodes CDR1 MDHEN and CDR2 SYDVKM. This CDR3 spans 17 amino acids. After removal of 6 bases from V and 1 base from J, the junction contained 13 bases not matched to a gene. Here the CDR3 reads CASRPTGGGPNNYGYTF. Here the CDR3 DNA reads TGTGCCAGCAGACCCACAGGGGGTGGCCCTAATAACTATGGCTACACCTTC.

This clonotype was picked up many times. CDR3 sequence: CASSLRGTGEATDTQYF. CDR3 in DNA: TGCGCCAGCAGCCTGAGAGGGACAGGGGAGGCGACAGATACGCAGTATTTT. The chain has TRBV5-1 and TRBJ2-3; the match to TRBD1 covers 10 bases. V was clipped by 4 bases and J by 3 bases; unmatched bases: 11. Germline V CDR1 and CDR2: SGHRS, YFSETQ. This CDR3 region has 17 residues.

About this clonotype: With a much larger clone just one base away, this may be a read error. The gene calls are TRBV12-3 or TRBV12-4 and TRBJ1-1; no clear D. The CDR3 sequence is 13 residues long. The CDR3 DNA sequence: TGTGCCATCTCTCGGACTGTGAACACTGAAGCTCTCTTT. Residues: CAISRTVNTEALF.